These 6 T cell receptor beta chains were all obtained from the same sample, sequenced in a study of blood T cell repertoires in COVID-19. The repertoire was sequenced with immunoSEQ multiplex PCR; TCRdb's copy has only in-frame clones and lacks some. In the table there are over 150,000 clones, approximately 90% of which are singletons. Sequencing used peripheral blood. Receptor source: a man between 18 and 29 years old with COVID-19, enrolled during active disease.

The DNA for the CDR3 is TGTGCTGCGGCCGGGAAGTTAGCCAAAAACATTCAGTACTTC. It is translated as CAAAGKLAKNIQYF. The genes are TRBV28 and TRBJ2-4; D possibly corresponds to TRBD2 (5 bases). Germline CDR1 and CDR2: MDHEN and SYDVKM. This CDR3 contains 14 residues.

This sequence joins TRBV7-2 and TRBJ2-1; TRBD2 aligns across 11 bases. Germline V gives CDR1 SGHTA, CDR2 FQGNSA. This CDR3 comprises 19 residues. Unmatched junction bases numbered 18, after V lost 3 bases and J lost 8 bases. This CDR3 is CASSFRPSVAGGNNDEQFF. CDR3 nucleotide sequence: TGTGCCAGCAGCTTCAGACCCTCCGTAGCGGGAGGGAATAACGATGAGCAGTTCTTC.

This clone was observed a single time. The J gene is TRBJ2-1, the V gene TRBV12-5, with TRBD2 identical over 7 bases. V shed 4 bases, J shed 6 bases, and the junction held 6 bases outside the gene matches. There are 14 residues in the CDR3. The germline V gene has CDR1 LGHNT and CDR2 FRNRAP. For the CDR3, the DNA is TGTGCTAGTGGTTCCGGACTAGGTAGCAATGAGCAGTTCTTC. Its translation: CASGSGLGSNEQFF.

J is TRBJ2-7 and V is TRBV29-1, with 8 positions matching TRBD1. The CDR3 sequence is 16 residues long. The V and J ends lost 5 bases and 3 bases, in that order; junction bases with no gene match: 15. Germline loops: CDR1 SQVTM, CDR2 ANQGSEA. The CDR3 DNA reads TGCAGCGTTTACGGACAGGGAACGCCGACGGGCTACGAGCAGTACTTC. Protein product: CSVYGQGTPTGYEQYF.

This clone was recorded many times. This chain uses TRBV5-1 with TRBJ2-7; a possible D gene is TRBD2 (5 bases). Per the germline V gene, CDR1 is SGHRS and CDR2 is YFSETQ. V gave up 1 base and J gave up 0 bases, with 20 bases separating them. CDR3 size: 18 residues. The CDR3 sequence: CASSLSSIATTYSYEQYF. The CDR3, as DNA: TGCGCCAGCAGCTTGTCCTCGATTGCGACTACATACTCCTACGAGCAGTACTTC.

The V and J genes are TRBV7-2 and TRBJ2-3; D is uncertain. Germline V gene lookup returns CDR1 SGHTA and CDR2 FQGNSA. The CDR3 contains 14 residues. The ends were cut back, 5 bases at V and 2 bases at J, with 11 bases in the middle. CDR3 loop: CASSSLYPTDTQYF. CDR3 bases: TGTGCCAGCAGCAGCCTTTATCCCACAGATACGCAGTATTTT.